Listed below are T cell receptor beta chains from one sample, sequenced in a study of identical twins. From the 5' RACE reads, TCRdb called clonotypes with MiXCR, one entry per CDR3 protein. The repertoire includes about 240,000 distinct CDR3 sequences, about 11% of them detected once, and over 8% sits in the top ten. The sequencing sample was made of memory T cells sorted from blood. The receptors here all came from a man between 50 and 59 years old in good health. Both conserved end residues are part of each CDR3. Fields, in order: J gene, V gene, D gene, clone size, CDR3 protein. A D gene is named only where the DNA matches it firmly. Not all rows give a size; the values are once, few, many and, for expanded clones, a class.

J: TRBJ2-2
V: TRBV5-1
D: NA
size: many
CDR3: CASSLAQGTGELFF

J: TRBJ2-1
V: TRBV7-2
D: TRBD2
size: many
CDR3: CASSRISSGGSNEQFF

J: TRBJ2-7
V: TRBV6-5
D: NA
size: many
CDR3: CASSYALGRGEQYF

J: TRBJ2-3
V: TRBV5-5
D: TRBD1
size: many
CDR3: CASSPSRTGGRADTQYF

J: TRBJ2-2
V: TRBV20-1
D: NA
size: NA
CDR3: CSASGRNTGELFF

J: TRBJ2-1
V: TRBV4-3
D: TRBD2
size: few
CDR3: CASSQDRLAGGPSSYNEQFF

J: TRBJ1-1
V: TRBV5-1
D: NA
size: many
CDR3: CASRLNGGDTEAFF

J: TRBJ2-7
V: TRBV20-1
D: NA
size: few
CDR3: CSAPEGGSYEQYF

J: TRBJ1-2
V: TRBV4-3
D: NA
size: few
CDR3: CASSQAWTRTNYGYTF

J: TRBJ2-3
V: TRBV5-1
D: NA
size: many
CDR3: CASSLGLVSTDTQYF

J: TRBJ1-3
V: TRBV5-1
D: NA
size: many
CDR3: CASKDVSSGNTIYF

J: TRBJ2-3
V: TRBV19
D: TRBD2
size: many
CDR3: CASGTSGVPDTQYF

J: TRBJ2-1
V: TRBV6-5
D: NA
size: NA
CDR3: CASSYSGVLENEQFF

J: TRBJ2-1
V: TRBV23-1
D: TRBD1
size: few
CDR3: CASSQDLRTGRGSSYNEQFF

J: TRBJ2-5
V: TRBV28
D: TRBD2
size: many
CDR3: CASTTPLLAGNQETQYF

J: TRBJ1-6
V: TRBV7-2
D: NA
size: many
CDR3: CASSLQGTNSPLHF

J: TRBJ2-3
V: TRBV6-1
D: TRBD1
size: many
CDR3: CASSSNRGYTQYF

J: TRBJ2-7
V: TRBV4-1
D: NA
size: few
CDR3: CASSQDSTVFSYEQYF

J: TRBJ1-6
V: TRBV27
D: TRBD1
size: many
CDR3: CASSDPTGGNSPLHF

J: TRBJ1-3
V: TRBV6-5
D: NA
size: NA
CDR3: CASSYSFLQLYSGNTIYF

J: TRBJ2-1
V: TRBV7-9
D: TRBD2
size: few
CDR3: CASSPSGFAGDYNEQFF